This T cell receptor beta chain was sequenced for a study of blood T cell repertoires in COVID-19. About the study: T cells, B-cell-depleted T cells, or PBMCs provided the cDNA or gDNA that served as material.

Germline V gives CDR1 SEHNR, CDR2 FQNEAQ (reference sequence). This CDR3 comprises 12 residues. V shed 8 bases, J shed 8 bases, and the junction held 5 bases outside the gene matches. Seattle's enrolled individuals joined amid active infection and were then monitored longitudinally. The protocol was immunoSEQ multiplex PCR, while the TCRdb copy is restricted to in-frame clones and leaves out a portion. The sample lists some 520,000 clones, about 91% occurring once. This TCR came from a man aged 18 to 30 with COVID-19, enrolled during active disease. The gene calls are TRBV7-9 and TRBJ2-2; TRBD1 aligns across 7 bases. Input material: peripheral blood. CDR3 sequence (DNA): TGTGCCAGCTATACAGGGGCGGGGGAGCTGTTTTTT. Protein product: CASYTGAGELFF.